Listed below are T cell receptor beta chains from one sample, sequenced in a study of OX40 agonist ivuxolimab in advanced cancers. Libraries were prepared by immunoSEQ multiplex PCR; TCRdb keeps only in-frame clonotypes and omits some of them. The repertoire holds approximately 86,000 clones, roughly 92% seen once, with around 1.1% in the top ten. Sequencing was performed on CD4+ or CD8+ T cells sorted from blood, taken in a trial of the OX40 agonist ivuxolimab. Every receptor here comes from an adult with an advanced solid tumor such as melanoma, head and neck, liver or kidney cancer. Both conserved end residues are part of each CDR3. The D gene is left open where the match is weak. Expanded clones get a size class; other rows say once, few or many, or leave the size out.

. | . | TRBJ2-2 | TRBV23-1 | CASSPAGRNTGELFF
. | . | TRBJ1-1 | TRBV6-5 | CASSITNIEAFF
. | . | TRBJ2-1 | TRBV7-7 | CASSRHEGNEQFF
. | . | TRBJ2-1 | TRBV5-1 | CASSRDSSSYNEQFF
TRBD1 | . | TRBJ1-6 | TRBV7-2 | CASSRTGQSNSPLHF
. | . | TRBJ2-6 | TRBV27 | CASSQGAGASGANVLTF
. | . | TRBJ1-3 | TRBV30 | CAWRTAGNTIYF
TRBD1 | . | TRBJ1-5 | TRBV6-5 | CASSELTGNQPQHF
. | few | TRBJ1-1 | TRBV6-1 | CASSAEWGLEAFF
TRBD2 | . | TRBJ2-1 | TRBV15 | CATSPRLAGNSYNEQFF
TRBD2 | . | TRBJ2-1 | TRBV27 | CASSLGGVGANEQFF